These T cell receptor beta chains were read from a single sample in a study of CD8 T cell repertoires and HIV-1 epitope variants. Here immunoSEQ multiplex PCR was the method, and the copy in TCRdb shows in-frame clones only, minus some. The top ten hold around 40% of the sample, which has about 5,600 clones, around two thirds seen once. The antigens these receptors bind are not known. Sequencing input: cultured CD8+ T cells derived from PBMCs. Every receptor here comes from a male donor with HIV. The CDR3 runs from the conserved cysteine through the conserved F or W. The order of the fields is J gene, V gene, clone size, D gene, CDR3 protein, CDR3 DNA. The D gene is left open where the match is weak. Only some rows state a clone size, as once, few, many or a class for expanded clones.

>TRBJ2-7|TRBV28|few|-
CASSPDGWNEQYF
TGTGCCAGCAGCCCCGACGGGTGGAACGAGCAGTACTTC
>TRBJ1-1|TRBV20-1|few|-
CSARALEGAFF
TGCAGTGCTAGGGCCCTGGAGGGAGCTTTCTTT
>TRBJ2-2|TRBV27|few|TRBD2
CASSDKAGGTGELFF
TGTGCCAGCAGCGACAAAGCGGGGGGAACCGGGGAGCTGTTTTTT
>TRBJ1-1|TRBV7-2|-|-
CASSLFRGTEAFF
TGTGCCAGCAGCTTATTCCGGGGCACTGAAGCTTTCTTT
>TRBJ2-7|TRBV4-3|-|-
CASSQGLSSYEQYF
TGCGCCAGCAGCCAAGGACTGAGCTCCTACGAGCAGTACTTC
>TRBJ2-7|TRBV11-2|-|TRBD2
CASSVGGGYEQYF
TGTGCCAGCAGTGTCGGGGGGGGATACGAGCAGTACTTC
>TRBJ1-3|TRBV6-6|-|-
CASSYNSLSGNTIYF
TGTGCCAGCAGTTACAACAGCCTCTCTGGAAACACCATATATTTT
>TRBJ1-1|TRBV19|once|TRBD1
CASSSEPTGPNTEAFF
TGTGCCAGTAGTTCCGAGCCGACAGGGCCTAACACTGAAGCTTTCTTT
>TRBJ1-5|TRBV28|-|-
CASNSDAWPYSNQPQHF
TGTGCCAGCAATTCGGACGCCTGGCCCTATAGCAATCAGCCCCAGCATTTT
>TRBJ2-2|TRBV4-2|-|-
CASSQGDHRGAVF
TGTGCCAGCAGCCAAGGGGACCACCGGGGAGCTGTTTTT
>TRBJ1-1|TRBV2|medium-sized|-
CASRGIMNTEAFF
TGTGCCAGCCGTGGAATTATGAACACTGAAGCTTTCTTT
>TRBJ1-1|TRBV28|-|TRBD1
CASIRPGQGANTEAFF
TGTGCCAGCATTAGGCCGGGACAGGGGGCGAACACTGAAGCTTTCTTT
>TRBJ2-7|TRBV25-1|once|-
CASSPLSSYEQYF
TGTGCCAGCAGTCCCCTAAGCTCCTACGAGCAGTACTTC
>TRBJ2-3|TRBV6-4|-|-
CASSKGGTADTQYF
TGTGCCAGCAGTAAGGGCGGTACCGCAGATACGCAGTATTTT
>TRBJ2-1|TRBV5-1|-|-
CASSRDSSYNEQFF
TGCGCCAGTTCAAGGGATTCCTCCTACAATGAGCAGTTCTTC
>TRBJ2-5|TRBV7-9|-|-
CASSLVGLQETQYF
TGTGCCAGCAGCTTAGTCGGACTTCAAGAGACCCAGTACTTC
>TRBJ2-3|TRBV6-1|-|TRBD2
CASSASSGRTADTQYF
TGTGCCAGCAGTGCGTCTAGCGGGAGGACCGCAGATACGCAGTATTTT
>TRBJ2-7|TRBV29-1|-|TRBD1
CSVMGSGDRTAYEQYF
TGCAGCGTTATGGGCTCGGGGGACAGGACAGCCTACGAGCAGTACTTC
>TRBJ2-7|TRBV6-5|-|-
CASSYSQGGSEQYF
TGTGCCAGCAGTTACTCCCAGGGAGGTTCCGAGCAGTACTTC
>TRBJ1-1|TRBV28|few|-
CASSLRLVANTEAFF
TGTGCCAGCAGTTTGCGGCTGGTAGCTAACACTGAAGCTTTCTTT
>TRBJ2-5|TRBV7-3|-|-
CASSPLGGVGETQYF
TGTGCCAGCAGCCCTCTAGGTGGGGTAGGGGAGACCCAGTACTTC
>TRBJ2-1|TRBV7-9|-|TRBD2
CASSFLFGTSGSDGDEQFF
TGTGCCAGCAGCTTTCTTTTTGGGACTAGCGGGAGCGATGGTGATGAGCAGTTCTTC
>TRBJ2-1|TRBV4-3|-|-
CASSQDLASLNEQFF
TGCGCCAGCAGCCAAGATCTGGCCTCTCTGAATGAGCAGTTCTTC
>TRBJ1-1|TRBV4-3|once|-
CASSQEADLMNTEAFF
TGCGCCAGCAGCCAAGAGGCAGATCTTATGAACACTGAAGCTTTCTTT
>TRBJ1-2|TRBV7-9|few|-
CASSHHRGYGYTF
TGTGCCAGCAGCCATCACCGGGGTTATGGCTACACCTTC
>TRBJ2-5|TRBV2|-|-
CASNLPGLQETQYF
TGTGCCAGCAACCTACCGGGTTTACAAGAGACCCAGTACTTC
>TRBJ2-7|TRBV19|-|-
CASGGLGYEQYF
TGTGCCAGTGGGGGCCTGGGCTACGAGCAGTACTTC
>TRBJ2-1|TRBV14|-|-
CASSQVTSSSYNEQFF
TGTGCCAGCAGCCAAGTTACTTCTAGCTCCTACAATGAGCAGTTCTTC
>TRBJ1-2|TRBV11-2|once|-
CASSPRGIAYGYTF
TGTGCCAGCAGCCCAAGGGGCATTGCGTATGGCTACACCTTC
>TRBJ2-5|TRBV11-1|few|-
CASSLEDEETQYF
TGTGCCAGCAGCTTAGAAGATGAAGAGACCCAGTACTTC
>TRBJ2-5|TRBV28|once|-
CASSLSSGYQETQYF
TGTGCCAGCAGTCTCTCGTCGGGGTACCAAGAGACCCAGTACTTC
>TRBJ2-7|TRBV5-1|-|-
CASSPGGDEQYF
TGCGCCAGCTCCCCCGGAGGGGACGAGCAGTACTTC
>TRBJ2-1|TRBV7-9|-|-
CASSLEGSSYNEQFF
TGTGCCAGCAGCTTAGAGGGGAGCTCCTACAATGAGCAGTTCTTC
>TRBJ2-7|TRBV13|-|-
CASSLGADSRYEQYF
TGTGCCAGCAGCTTAGGGGCCGATTCCCGCTACGAGCAGTACTTC
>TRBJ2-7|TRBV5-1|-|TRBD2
CASSPLGTSSYEQYF
TGCGCCAGCAGCCCTCTAGGGACTAGCTCCTACGAGCAGTACTTC
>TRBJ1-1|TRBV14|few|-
CATSTVFNTEAFF
TGTGCCACCTCCACAGTATTTAACACTGAAGCTTTCTTT
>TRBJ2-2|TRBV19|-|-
CASSLGAAGELFF
TGTGCCAGTAGTTTGGGGGCCGCCGGGGAGCTGTTTTTT
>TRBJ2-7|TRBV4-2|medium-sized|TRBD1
CASSQTGVNEQYF
TGTGCCAGCAGCCAAACAGGGGTCAACGAGCAGTACTTC
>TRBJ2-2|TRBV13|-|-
CASSLGTGELFF
TGTGCCAGCAGCTTGGGTACCGGGGAGCTGTTTTTT
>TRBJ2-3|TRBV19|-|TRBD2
CASDSRGGETDTQYF
TGTGCCAGTGATTCGCGGGGGGGCGAAACAGATACGCAGTATTTT
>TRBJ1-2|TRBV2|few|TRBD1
CASRGGQNYGYTF
TGTGCCAGCAGGGGGGGACAGAACTATGGCTACACCTTC
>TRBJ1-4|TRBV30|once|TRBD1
CAWGTGTNEKLFF
TGTGCCTGGGGGACAGGTACTAATGAAAAACTGTTTTTT
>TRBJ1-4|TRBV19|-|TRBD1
CASSITDRAAEKLFF
TGTGCCAGTAGTATTACCGACAGGGCGGCTGAAAAACTGTTTTTT
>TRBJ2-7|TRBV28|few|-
CASSLYGGTHEQYF
TGTGCCAGCAGTTTATATGGGGGTACCCACGAGCAGTACTTC
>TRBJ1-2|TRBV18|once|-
CASSLRQDNYGYTF
TGTGCCAGCTCACTCCGACAGGATAACTATGGCTACACCTTC